Sequencing of this T cell receptor (beta chain) was carried out in a study of control samples from healthy donors and cancer patients. The V and J ends lost 10 bases and 2 bases respectively, with 11 bases between them. CDR1 and CDR2 from the germline V gene are ENHRY and SYGVKD. There are 12 residues in the CDR3. Clones were read by immunoSEQ multiplex PCR, and TCRdb kept only the in-frame ones, dropping some. The repertoire consists of 150,000 to 200,000 clones, with almost 90% occurring once and the leading ten covering 4.9%. This chain links TRBV10-3 with TRBJ1-1; D may be TRBD1 (5 bases). This sequence was found in a woman aged 25 to 39 in good health. The sample was blood. CDR3 in DNA: TGTGCCACGCGGACAACCAACACTGAAGCTTTCTTT. Protein sequence: CATRTTNTEAFF.